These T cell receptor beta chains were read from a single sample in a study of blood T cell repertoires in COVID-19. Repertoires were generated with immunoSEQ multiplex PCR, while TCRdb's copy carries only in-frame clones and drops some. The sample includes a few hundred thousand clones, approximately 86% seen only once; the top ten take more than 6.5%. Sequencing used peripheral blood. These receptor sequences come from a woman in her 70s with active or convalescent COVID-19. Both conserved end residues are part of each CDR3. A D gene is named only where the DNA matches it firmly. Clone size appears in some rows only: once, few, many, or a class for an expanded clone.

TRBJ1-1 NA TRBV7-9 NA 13 TGTGCCAGCAGCTTAGGGGGGGTCGCTGAAGCTTTCTTT CASSLGGVAEAFF
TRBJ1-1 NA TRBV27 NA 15 TGTGCCAGCAATGGAGCAGGGGCGCAGGAAACTGAAGCTTTCTTT CASNGAGAQETEAFF
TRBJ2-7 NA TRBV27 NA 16 TGTGCCAGCAATTCTCTAGGGGACACAGCTTCCTACGAGCAGTACTTC CASNSLGDTASYEQYF
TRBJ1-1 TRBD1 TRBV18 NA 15 TGTGCCAGCTCACCACTTGGGACAGGGGGCACTGAAGCTTTCTTT CASSPLGTGGTEAFF
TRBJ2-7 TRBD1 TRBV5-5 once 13 TGTGCCAGCAGCTCCCGGACAGGGGCCGAGCAGTACTTC CASSSRTGAEQYF
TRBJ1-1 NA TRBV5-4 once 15 TGTGCCAGCAGCTTGGCCTCCAGCGGGAACACTGAAGCTTTCTTT CASSLASSGNTEAFF
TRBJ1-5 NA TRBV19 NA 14 TGTGCCAGTAGTCACAGGGAAGAGAATCAGCCCCAGCATTTT CASSHREENQPQHF
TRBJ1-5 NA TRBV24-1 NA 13 TGTGCCACCCATCCAGGGCCCGCTCAGCCCCAGCATTTT CATHPGPAQPQHF
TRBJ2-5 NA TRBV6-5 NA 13 TGTGCCAGCAGACGACAGGTCTCAGAGACCCAGTACTTC CASRRQVSETQYF
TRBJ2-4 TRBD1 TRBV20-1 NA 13 TGCAGTGCTAGTGGGACAGCAGTAAACATTCAGTACTTC CSASGTAVNIQYF
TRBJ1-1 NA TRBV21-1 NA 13 TGTGCCAGCAGCAAGTCCGTATACACTGAAGCTTTCTTT CASSKSVYTEAFF
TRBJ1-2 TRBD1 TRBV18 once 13 TGTGCCAGCTCACCCGGTGGGGGACAGGGCTACACCTTC CASSPGGGQGYTF
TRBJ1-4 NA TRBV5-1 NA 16 TGCGCCAGCAGCTTGGTCCCCACCGACAGTACTGAAAAACTGTTTTTT CASSLVPTDSTEKLFF
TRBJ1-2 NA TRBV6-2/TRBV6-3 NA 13 TGTGCCAGCAGTGTCCGGGACACCTATGGCTACACCTTC CASSVRDTYGYTF
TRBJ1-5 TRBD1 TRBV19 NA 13 TGTGCCAGTAGCGGGACAGGTAATCAGCCCCAGCATTTT CASSGTGNQPQHF
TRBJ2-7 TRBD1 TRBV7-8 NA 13 TGTGCCAGCAGCTATGACAGGGGGTACGAGCAGTACTTC CASSYDRGYEQYF
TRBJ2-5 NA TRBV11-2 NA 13 TGTGCCAGCAGCCTCGGGGTGGGCGAGACCCAGTACTTC CASSLGVGETQYF
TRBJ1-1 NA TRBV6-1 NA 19 TGTGCCAGCAGTGAAAGGCTCCCCGCAGGGGCCCCGGCGAGCACTGAAGCTTTCTTT CASSERLPAGAPASTEAFF
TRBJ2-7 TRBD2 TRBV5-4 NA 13 TGTGCCAGCAGGCCTAGCGGGGCCTACGAGCAGTACTTC CASRPSGAYEQYF
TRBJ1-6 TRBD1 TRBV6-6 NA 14 TGTGCCAGCAGTCCAGGGGGCCGAAATTCACCCCTCCACTTT CASSPGGRNSPLHF
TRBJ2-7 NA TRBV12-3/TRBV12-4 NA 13 TGTGCCAGCAGTTTGGGTCGGACAGACGAGCAGTACTTC CASSLGRTDEQYF
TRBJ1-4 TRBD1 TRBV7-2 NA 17 TGTGCCAGCAGCACCTCCCACTATAGGGGGCGCAATGAAAAACTGTTTTTT CASSTSHYRGRNEKLFF
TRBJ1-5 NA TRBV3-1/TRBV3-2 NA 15 TGTGCCAGCAGCCCTAGGGGGGGGAGCAATCAGCCCCAGCATTTT CASSPRGGSNQPQHF
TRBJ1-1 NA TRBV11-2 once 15 TGTGCCAGCAGCCCCGGAGGCGTTGGTTGGACTGAAGCTTTCTTT CASSPGGVGWTEAFF
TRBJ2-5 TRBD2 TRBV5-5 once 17 TGTGCCAGCACTCCCGGGACTAGCGGGGGGGCCCGTGAGACCCAGTACTTC CASTPGTSGGARETQYF
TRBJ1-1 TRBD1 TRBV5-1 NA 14 TGCGCCAGCAGCGGGGGACAGTTGAACACTGAAGCTTTCTTT CASSGGQLNTEAFF
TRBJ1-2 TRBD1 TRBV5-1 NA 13 TGCGCCAGCGGCCAGGGGACAGAAGATGGCTACACCTTC CASGQGTEDGYTF
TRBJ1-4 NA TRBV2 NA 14 TGTGCCAGCAGTGTGACTTCAACTAATGAAAAACTGTTTTTT CASSVTSTNEKLFF
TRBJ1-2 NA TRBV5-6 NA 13 TGTGCCAGCAGCCGAGGGCTGATCTATGGCTACACCTTC CASSRGLIYGYTF
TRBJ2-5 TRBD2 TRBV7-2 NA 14 TGTGCCAGCAGCTGGGCGGGGGGCCAAGAGACCCAGTACTTC CASSWAGGQETQYF
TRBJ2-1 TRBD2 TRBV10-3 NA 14 TGTGCCATCAGTCCAGCGGGGGGTCTCAATGAGCAGTTCTTC CAISPAGGLNEQFF
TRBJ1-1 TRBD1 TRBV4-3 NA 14 TGCGCCAGCAGCCAAGGAAGGGGGCGCACTGAAGCTTTCTTT CASSQGRGRTEAFF
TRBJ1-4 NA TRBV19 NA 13 TGTGCAACCTCTATAGCAACTAATGAAAAACTGTTTTTT CATSIATNEKLFF
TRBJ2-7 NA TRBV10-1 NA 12 TGCGCCAGCAGTAAAAGGGGCGGCGAGCAGTACTTC CASSKRGGEQYF
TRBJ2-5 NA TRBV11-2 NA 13 TGTGCCAGCAGCTTTGGGGGGCAAGAGACCCAGTACTTC CASSFGGQETQYF
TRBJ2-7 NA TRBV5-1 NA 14 TGCGCCAGCAGCCACAGTGGCAGGGGCTACGAGCAGTACTTC CASSHSGRGYEQYF
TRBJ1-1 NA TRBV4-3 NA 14 TGCGCCAGCAGCCAAGATACCAGGGTGACTGAAGCTTTCTTT CASSQDTRVTEAFF
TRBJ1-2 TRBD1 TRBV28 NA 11 TGTGCCATCAGGGGGCGGTATGGCTACACCTTC CAIRGRYGYTF
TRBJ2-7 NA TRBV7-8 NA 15 TGTGCCAGCAGCTTAAAGGAGGGGCCATTTAGGGAGCAGTACTTC CASSLKEGPFREQYF
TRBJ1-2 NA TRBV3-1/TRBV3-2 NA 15 TGTGCCAGCAGCCAGTCAGGGGTTAATCGGAATGGCTACACCTTC CASSQSGVNRNGYTF
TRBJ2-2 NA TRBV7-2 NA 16 TGTGCCAGCAGCTTAGTGGTGATGTACAGCGGCGGGGAGCTGTTTTTT CASSLVVMYSGGELFF
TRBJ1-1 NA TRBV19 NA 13 TGTGCCAGTACCCCGGGACAGAACACTGAAGCTTTCTTT CASTPGQNTEAFF
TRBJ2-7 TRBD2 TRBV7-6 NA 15 TGTGCCAGCAGCCCCCAAAGCGGGGGGTCCTACGAGCAGTACTTC CASSPQSGGSYEQYF
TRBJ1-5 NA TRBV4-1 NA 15 TGCGCCAGCAGCCAGGACGGACAGTCGGGTCAGCCCCAGCATTTT CASSQDGQSGQPQHF
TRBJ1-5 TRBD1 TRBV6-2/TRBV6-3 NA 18 TGTGCCAGCAGTTCTGGGACAGCCCTACGGTATAGCAATCAGCCCCAGCATTTT CASSSGTALRYSNQPQHF
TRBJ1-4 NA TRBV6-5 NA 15 TGTGCCAGCAGATCCGTCTCAACCCAGGGAGAAAAACTGTTTTTT CASRSVSTQGEKLFF
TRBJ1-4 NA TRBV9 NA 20 TGTGCCAGCAGCCCGCCCCCAGGCAGGGGTCGGTCTACAACTAATGAAAAACTGTTTTTT CASSPPPGRGRSTTNEKLFF
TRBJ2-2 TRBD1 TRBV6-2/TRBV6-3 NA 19 TGTGCCAGCAGTTACCCCGGGACAGGGGGCAAAAAATACACCGGGGAGCTGTTTTTT CASSYPGTGGKKYTGELFF
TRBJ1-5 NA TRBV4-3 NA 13 TGCGCCAGCAGCCAAGATAACCAGGGGCCCCAGCATTTT CASSQDNQGPQHF
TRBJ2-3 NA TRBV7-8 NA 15 TGTGCCAGCAGCTTAGGATTCGGGATAACAGATACGCAGTATTTT CASSLGFGITDTQYF
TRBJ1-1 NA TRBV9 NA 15 TGTGCCAGCAGCCTTAGAGGAGGGCTGAACACTGAAGCTTTCTTT CASSLRGGLNTEAFF